The source of this T cell receptor beta chain is a study of OX40 agonist ivuxolimab in advanced cancers. Per the germline V gene, CDR1 is SGDLS and CDR2 is YYNGEE. The CDR3 sequence is 14 residues long. The ends lost 3 bases at V and 5 bases at J; junction bases unmatched: 5. This table comes from immunoSEQ multiplex PCR, and its TCRdb copy is limited to in-frame clones, with some not included. The sample lists some 59,000 clones, around 90% occurring once. The input for sequencing was CD4+ or CD8+ T cells sorted from blood, taken in a trial of the OX40 agonist ivuxolimab. The genes are TRBV9 and TRBJ2-1, with 7 positions matching TRBD2. This sequence was found in an adult with an advanced solid tumor such as melanoma, head and neck, liver or kidney cancer. The CDR3 sequence: CASSDPTSHNEQFF. For the CDR3, the DNA is TGTGCCAGCAGCGACCCGACTAGCCACAATGAGCAGTTCTTC. Together with reference TRBV9 and TRBJ2-1, the CDR3 gives the full variable domain: DSGVTQTPKHLITATGQRVTLRCSPRSGDLSVYWYQQSLDQGLQFLIQYYNGEERAKGNILERFSAQQFPDLHSELNLSSLELGDSALYFCASSDPTSHNEQFFGPGTRLTVL.